The 10 T cell receptor beta chains below all came from one sample that was sequenced in a study of blood T cell repertoires in COVID-19. TCRdb's copy holds only in-frame clones and misses some; the assay was immunoSEQ multiplex PCR. The repertoire holds 96,000 or so clones, with 85% to 90% as singletons. The sample taken for sequencing was peripheral blood. Receptors were obtained from a human donor with COVID-19, enrolled during active disease. The donor label of this sample is uncertain.

This clone occurred once. The chain combines TRBV14 with TRBJ1-3; the D gene is possibly TRBD1 (5 bases). Germline V gene sequence: CDR1 SGHDN, CDR2 FVKESK. Trimming pared 3 bases from V and 3 bases from J, leaving 6 bases between. The CDR3 runs 13 residues. CDR3 DNA sequence: TGTGCCAGCAGCCACGGGGGTGGAAACACCATATATTTT. Residues: CASSHGGGNTIYF.

The chain links TRBV28 to TRBJ2-7; D perhaps matches TRBD1 (6 bases). CDR3 length: 13 residues. With 3 bases removed from V and 2 bases from J, the gap between germline ends came to 8 bases. The V gene's germline CDR1 is MDHEN and CDR2 SYDVKM. As DNA, the CDR3 is TGTGCCAGCAGTTTCAACAGGGCCTACGAGCAGTACTTC. Translated: CASSFNRAYEQYF.

This chain connects TRBV7-2 to TRBJ1-6, with 8 bases aligning to TRBD1. This CDR3 has 17 residues. The germline V gene has CDR1 SGHTA and CDR2 FQGNSA. V lost 2 bases, J lost 9 bases, and 12 bases stayed unmatched. The CDR3 here is CASSLTSSGQGGSPLHF. DNA of the CDR3: TGTGCCAGCAGCTTAACCTCCAGTGGACAGGGCGGTTCACCCCTCCACTTT.

Of note for this clone: The same CDR3 is also encoded by other DNA sequences in this sample. The chain recombines TRBV2 with TRBJ2-1; D might be TRBD2 (6 bases). Trimming stripped 4 bases from V and 5 bases from J, with 9 bases between. Germline CDR1 SNHLY, CDR2 FYNNEI. The CDR3 loop spans 13 amino acids. CDR3 residues: CASSGGLNNEQFF. Written as DNA, the CDR3 is TGTGCCAGCAGTGGGGGACTGAACAATGAGCAGTTCTTC.

This sequence joins TRBV2 and TRBJ2-1, with D possibly TRBD1 on 6 matching bases. Germline V gene data show CDR1 as SNHLY and CDR2 as FYNNEI. Trimming removed 5 bases at V and 0 bases at J, with 14 bases between. This CDR3 spans 16 amino acids. This CDR3 reads CASSIQGPLSYNEQFF. In DNA, the CDR3 is TGTGCCAGCAGTATTCAGGGGCCTCTCTCCTACAATGAGCAGTTCTTC. The whole variable domain, filled in from reference TRBV2 and TRBJ2-1, reads EPEVTQTPSHQVTQMGQEVILRCVPISNHLYFYWYRQILGQKVEFLVSFYNNEISEKSEIFDDQFSVERPDGSNFTLKIRSTKLEDSAMYFCASSIQGPLSYNEQFFGPGTRLTVL.

The V call is TRBV19, the J call TRBJ1-5, with 8 bases aligning to TRBD1. Trimming removed 6 bases from V and 5 bases from J; junction bases left unmatched: 6. The CDR3 runs 14 residues. The germline CDR1 and CDR2 sequences are LNHDA and SQIVND (reference sequence). The CDR3, as DNA: TGTGCCAGTAGGGCGGGACAGGCCGATCAGCCCCAGCATTTT. This translates into CASRAGQADQPQHF. Using reference TRBV19 and TRBJ1-5 for the parts outside the CDR3, the full variable domain is DGGITQSPKYLFRKEGQNVTLSCEQNLNHDAMYWYRQDPGQGLRLIYYSQIVNDFQKGDIAEGYSVSREKKESFPLTVTSAQKNPTAFYLCASRAGQADQPQHFGDGTRLSIL.

V is TRBV18 and J is TRBJ1-1; 9 bases agree with TRBD1. The CDR3 loop spans 17 amino acids. Germline CDR1 is KGHSH and CDR2 is LQKENI. Unmatched junction bases numbered 10, after V lost 1 base and J lost 4 bases. The CDR3 loop reads CASSPRRDREGVTEAFF. CDR3 nucleotide sequence: TGTGCCAGCTCACCACGCCGGGACAGGGAGGGGGTCACTGAAGCTTTCTTT.

This rearrangement joins TRBV30 to TRBJ2-7; the match to TRBD1 covers 7 bases. V lost 0 bases to trimming and J lost 2 bases; unmatched junction nucleotides: 10. Germline CDR1 reads GTSNPN; CDR2 reads SVGIG (reference sequence). The CDR3 extends over 16 amino acids. CDR3 in DNA: TGTGCCTGGAGTGTGGGGACAGACGTCAGTCCCTACGAGCAGTACTTC. Residues: CAWSVGTDVSPYEQYF.

This chain uses TRBV9 with TRBJ2-5; D perhaps matches TRBD2 (6 bases). V was shortened by 0 bases and J by 5 bases, with 17 bases between the two germline ends. The CDR3 consists of 16 residues. CDR1 is SGDLS, CDR2 YYNGEE, per germline. CDR3 sequence reads: CASSVEGSERAETQYF. CDR3 DNA sequence: TGTGCCAGCAGCGTAGAGGGCTCGGAGCGGGCGGAGACCCAGTACTTC.

The rearrangement joins TRBV7-9 to TRBJ1-2; the D is unclear. The CDR3 has 14 amino acids. Germline lookup yields CDR1 SEHNR and CDR2 FQNEAQ (reference sequence). The V end was cut by 8 bases, the J end by 6 bases, with 19 bases between. The CDR3 region has the DNA TGTGCCAGCGTACCTACATGGGGAGGGAATGGCTACACCTTC. The encoded protein is CASVPTWGGNGYTF.